These T cell receptor beta chains were read from a single sample in a study of blood T cells in healthy people across ages. TCRdb re-derived calls from the 5' RACE reads in MiXCR, one entry per CDR3 protein. This sample has 800,000 to 900,000 distinct CDR3 sequences, with around 62% found just once. The material sequenced was blood. All receptors derive from a man aged 25-45 years in good health. Both conserved end residues are part of each CDR3. D genes are given only for firm matches. Clone sizes are given selectively: once, few, many, or a class where the clone is expanded.

.,TRBV4-3,TRBJ1-6,.,CASSPTGSSYNSPLHF,TGCGCCAGCAGCCCTACAGGGAGCTCCTATAATTCACCCCTCCACTTT
few,TRBV4-2,TRBJ2-5,.,CASSQDFGYTETQYF,TGTGCCAGCAGCCAAGACTTTGGGTACACAGAGACCCAGTACTTC
.,TRBV13,TRBJ2-1,TRBD1,CASSSVTSGGREQFF,TGTGCCAGCAGCTCAGTAACCTCAGGGGGCAGGGAGCAGTTCTTC
few,TRBV7-2,TRBJ1-2,.,CASSPHRNYGYTF,TGTGCCAGCAGCCCCCACCGGAACTATGGCTACACCTTC
.,TRBV28,TRBJ2-7,.,CASSFWGDGDEQYF,TGTGCCAGCAGTTTCTGGGGAGACGGAGACGAGCAGTACTTC
many,TRBV29-1,TRBJ2-7,.,CSVARRASYEQYF,TGCAGCGTTGCTCGCAGGGCCTCCTACGAGCAGTACTTC
.,TRBV29-1,TRBJ2-5,.,CSVGSGRIQETQYF,TGCAGCGTGGGGTCGGGGAGGATTCAAGAGACCCAGTACTTC
.,TRBV9,TRBJ2-7,TRBD1,CASSVGDRGTIEQYF,TGTGCCAGCAGCGTAGGGGACAGGGGGACCATCGAGCAGTACTTC
.,TRBV20-1,TRBJ2-3,.,CSARGGFATTDTQYF,TGCAGTGCTAGAGGGGGATTTGCTACGACAGATACGCAGTATTTT
.,TRBV6-5,TRBJ2-7,TRBD1,CASRTPTGDEQYF,TGTGCCAGCAGGACCCCCACAGGGGACGAGCAGTACTTC
once,TRBV6-5,TRBJ1-1,TRBD1,CASSPGQGVATEAFF,TGTGCCAGCAGTCCTGGACAGGGGGTCGCCACTGAAGCTTTCTTT
.,TRBV12-3/TRBV12-4,TRBJ2-4,.,CASSVPQTVSSKNIQYF,TGTGCCAGCAGTGTACCTCAGACAGTCTCGTCCAAAAACATTCAGTACTTC
.,TRBV5-1,TRBJ2-5,TRBD2,CASSSQRGNQETQYF,TGCGCCAGCAGCTCCCAGCGGGGGAACCAAGAGACCCAGTACTTC
.,TRBV4-2,TRBJ2-5,TRBD2,CASSQGRAGGQETQYF,TGTGCCAGCAGCCAAGGGCGAGCGGGGGGCCAAGAGACCCAGTACTTC
.,TRBV10-3,TRBJ2-3,.,CAMKKGGATDTQYF,TGTGCCATGAAAAAGGGGGGAGCGACAGATACGCAGTATTTT
.,TRBV6-5,TRBJ2-7,TRBD2,CASTFYGAGVGTHEQYF,TGTGCCAGCACTTTCTACGGAGCGGGGGTTGGCACCCACGAGCAGTACTTC
few,TRBV6-9,TRBJ2-7,TRBD1,CASMRKTGYEQYF,TGTGCCAGCATGAGGAAGACAGGGTACGAGCAGTACTTC
.,TRBV7-9,TRBJ1-2,TRBD1,CASSPPGQGSGGYTF,TGTGCCAGCAGCCCACCGGGACAGGGGTCTGGTGGCTACACCTTC
.,TRBV20-1,TRBJ2-6,.,CSASGVSGANVLTF,TGCAGTGCTAGCGGGGTTTCTGGGGCCAACGTCCTGACTTTC
.,TRBV6-1,TRBJ2-2,.,CASSKATGHTGELFF,TGTGCCAGCAGTAAAGCTACAGGGCACACCGGGGAGCTGTTTTTT
.,TRBV7-9,TRBJ1-2,.,CASSLGGNDGYTF,TGTGCCAGCAGCTTAGGGGGAAACGATGGCTACACCTTC
.,TRBV4-3,TRBJ2-4,TRBD2,CASSQDWGPMRGGDIQYF,TGCGCCAGCAGCCAAGATTGGGGTCCCATGCGGGGGGGTGACATTCAGTACTTC
.,TRBV29-1,TRBJ2-3,.,CSVEAGGRGLLDTQYF,TGCAGCGTTGAAGCTGGGGGGCGGGGCCTCTTGGATACGCAGTATTTT
.,TRBV5-4,TRBJ1-2,TRBD1,CASSFRGQGYNYGYTF,TGTGCCAGCAGCTTCAGGGGACAGGGATATAACTATGGCTACACCTTC
.,TRBV2,TRBJ2-1,TRBD1,CASVLPGQGADEQFF,TGTGCCAGCGTACTGCCGGGACAGGGGGCGGATGAGCAGTTCTTC
few,TRBV5-1,TRBJ2-1,TRBD2,CASRRTSGDTNEQFF,TGCGCCAGCAGACGGACTAGCGGAGACACAAACGAGCAGTTCTTC
.,TRBV28,TRBJ2-5,TRBD2,CASSSTGLAGDETQYF,TGTGCCAGCAGTTCGACGGGACTAGCGGGAGATGAGACCCAGTACTTC
.,TRBV2,TRBJ1-1,.,CASSREGRTEAFF,TGTGCCAGCTCCCGTGAGGGGAGGACTGAAGCTTTCTTT
.,TRBV2,TRBJ1-6,.,CASSDQRNSPLHF,TGTGCCAGCAGTGACCAGAGAAATTCACCCCTCCACTTT
few,TRBV5-5,TRBJ2-7,.,CASIDPGSSYEQYF,TGTGCCAGCATCGACCCCGGGAGCTCCTACGAGCAGTACTTC
.,TRBV10-3,TRBJ1-4,.,CAISDKGRSDEKLFF,TGTGCCATCAGTGATAAGGGGAGGTCGGATGAAAAACTGTTTTTT
.,TRBV6-5,TRBJ2-1,.,CASSYLGGGVYNEQFF,TGTGCCAGCAGTTACCTTGGAGGGGGCGTGTACAATGAGCAGTTCTTC
many,TRBV4-2,TRBJ1-6,TRBD1,CASSQTTGGASPLHF,TGTGCCAGCAGCCAGACGACAGGGGGCGCTTCACCCCTCCACTTT
.,TRBV28,TRBJ1-5,TRBD1,CASKGQGGSNQPQHF,TGTGCCAGCAAGGGACAGGGAGGAAGCAATCAGCCCCAGCATTTT
once,TRBV30,TRBJ1-5,.,CAWSVGDSNQPQHF,TGTGCCTGGAGTGTGGGGGATAGCAATCAGCCCCAGCATTTT
.,TRBV5-1,TRBJ2-7,TRBD1,CASSLGNTGTGVYEQYF,TGCGCCAGCAGCTTGGGCAACACCGGGACAGGGGTCTACGAGCAGTACTTC
.,TRBV29-1,TRBJ2-7,TRBD2,CSVETRGGRYEQYF,TGCAGCGTTGAAACGCGGGGGGGCCGGTACGAGCAGTACTTC
.,TRBV4-1,TRBJ2-7,TRBD2,CASSLLTSGDHEQYF,TGCGCCAGCAGCCTCCTGACTAGCGGGGACCACGAGCAGTACTTC
.,TRBV2,TRBJ2-7,TRBD1,CASRDRGEYEQYF,TGTGCCAGCAGGGACAGGGGGGAGTACGAGCAGTACTTC
.,TRBV13,TRBJ2-4,.,CASSSGDIQYF,TGTGCCAGCAGTTCTGGTGACATTCAGTACTTC
many,TRBV2,TRBJ2-5,.,CASSDPGGDYHNWWETQYF,TGTGCCAGCAGTGATCCAGGTGGAGACTATCATAACTGGTGGGAGACCCAGTACTTC
few,TRBV9,TRBJ2-5,.,CASSVDSPSATQYF,TGTGCCAGCAGCGTAGACTCCCCGAGTGCGACCCAGTACTTC
.,TRBV6-5,TRBJ2-5,TRBD2,CASSKNGGAETQYF,TGTGCCAGCAGTAAAAACGGGGGGGCCGAGACCCAGTACTTC
few,TRBV25-1,TRBJ1-2,.,CASSQLQNYGYTF,TGTGCCAGCAGCCAGCTACAGAATTATGGCTACACCTTC
.,TRBV6-5,TRBJ1-5,TRBD1,CASSYRRGQGNQPQHF,TGTGCCAGCAGTTACCGCAGGGGGCAAGGCAATCAGCCCCAGCATTTT
.,TRBV1,TRBJ2-6,.,CTSSQRVGANVLTF,TGCACCAGCAGCCAGAGGGTAGGGGCCAACGTCCTGACTTTC
.,TRBV4-3,TRBJ2-7,.,CASSQEVPGSYNEQYF,TGCGCCAGCAGCCAAGAGGTTCCGGGGTCCTACAATGAGCAGTACTTC
.,TRBV4-2,TRBJ2-1,TRBD2,CASSQTSGGPEQFF,TGTGCCAGCAGCCAGACTAGCGGGGGGCCTGAGCAGTTCTTC
few,TRBV7-3,TRBJ1-1,.,CASSLTSGNTEAFF,TGTGCCAGCAGCTTAACGTCAGGGAACACTGAAGCTTTCTTT
few,TRBV9,TRBJ2-7,.,CASSTGLTYEQYF,TGTGCCAGCAGCACCGGACTGACCTACGAGCAGTACTTC
.,TRBV3-1,TRBJ2-3,TRBD2,CASSQDLTGGLGDTQYF,TGTGCCAGCAGCCAAGATCTGACGGGGGGGCTCGGAGATACGCAGTATTTT
.,TRBV4-3,TRBJ1-2,.,CASSQVRTNYGYTF,TGCGCCAGCAGCCAAGTAAGGACCAACTATGGCTACACCTTC
.,TRBV6-1,TRBJ1-2,.,CASRPGHFNYGYTF,TGTGCCAGCAGGCCGGGACATTTTAACTATGGCTACACCTTC
.,TRBV11-1,TRBJ2-7,TRBD2,CASSLAPSGGRSYEQYF,TGTGCCAGCAGCTTAGCCCCTAGCGGGGGGCGCTCCTACGAGCAGTACTTC
.,TRBV11-1,TRBJ1-1,.,CASSLVSTEAFF,TGTGCCAGCAGCTTAGTTTCCACTGAAGCTTTCTTT
.,TRBV12-3/TRBV12-4,TRBJ2-1,TRBD2,CASSPPTSGGNIYEQFF,TGTGCCAGCAGTCCCCCGACTAGCGGGGGGAACATCTACGAGCAGTTCTTC
few,TRBV12-3/TRBV12-4,TRBJ2-5,.,CASSLGSIQETQYF,TGTGCCAGCAGTTTAGGTAGCATCCAAGAGACCCAGTACTTC
.,TRBV7-2,TRBJ2-7,.,CASSPSGTYESYEQYF,TGTGCCAGCAGCCCGTCCGGGACATACGAGTCCTACGAGCAGTACTTC
.,TRBV7-8,TRBJ2-5,.,CASSRATPGGRTQYF,TGTGCCAGCAGCCGGGCGACACCCGGGGGAAGGACCCAGTACTTC
.,TRBV6-6,TRBJ2-7,TRBD1,CASSYGTGEPYEQYF,TGTGCCAGCAGTTACGGGACAGGGGAGCCCTACGAGCAGTACTTC